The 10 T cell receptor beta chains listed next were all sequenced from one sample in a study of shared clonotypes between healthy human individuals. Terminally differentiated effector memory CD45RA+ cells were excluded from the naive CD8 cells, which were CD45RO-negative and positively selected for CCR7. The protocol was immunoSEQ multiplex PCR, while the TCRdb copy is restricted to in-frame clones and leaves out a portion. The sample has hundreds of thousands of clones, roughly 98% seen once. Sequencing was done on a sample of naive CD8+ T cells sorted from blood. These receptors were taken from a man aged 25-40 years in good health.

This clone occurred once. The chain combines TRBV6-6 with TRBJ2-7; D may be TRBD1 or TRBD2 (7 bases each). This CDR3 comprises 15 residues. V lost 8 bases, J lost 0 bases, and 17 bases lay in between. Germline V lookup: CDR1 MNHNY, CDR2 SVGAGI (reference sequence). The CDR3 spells CASERGDSPSYEQYF. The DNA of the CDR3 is TGTGCCAGCGAACGGGGGGACAGTCCCTCCTACGAGCAGTACTTC.

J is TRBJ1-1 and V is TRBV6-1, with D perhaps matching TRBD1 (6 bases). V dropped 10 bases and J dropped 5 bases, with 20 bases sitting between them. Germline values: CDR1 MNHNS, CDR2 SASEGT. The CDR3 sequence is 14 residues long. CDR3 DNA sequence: TGTGCCACCCCCCCCGACAGGTTAATGACTGAAGCTTTCTTT. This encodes CATPPDRLMTEAFF.

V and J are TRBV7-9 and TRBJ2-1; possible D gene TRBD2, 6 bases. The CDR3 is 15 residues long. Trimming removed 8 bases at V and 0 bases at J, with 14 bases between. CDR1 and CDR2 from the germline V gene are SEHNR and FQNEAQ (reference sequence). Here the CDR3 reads CASGKAGSSYNEQFF. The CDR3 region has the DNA TGTGCCAGCGGCAAGGCGGGGAGCTCCTACAATGAGCAGTTCTTC.

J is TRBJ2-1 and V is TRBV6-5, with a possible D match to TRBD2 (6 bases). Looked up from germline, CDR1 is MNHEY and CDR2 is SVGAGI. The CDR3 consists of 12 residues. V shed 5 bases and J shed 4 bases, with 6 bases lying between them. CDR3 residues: CASSGGYNEQFF. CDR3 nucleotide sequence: TGTGCCAGCAGTGGGGGGTACAATGAGCAGTTCTTC.

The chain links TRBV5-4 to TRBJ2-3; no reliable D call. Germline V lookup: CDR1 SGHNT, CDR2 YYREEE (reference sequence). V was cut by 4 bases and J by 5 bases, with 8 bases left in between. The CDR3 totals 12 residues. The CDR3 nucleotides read TGTGCCAGCAGCCCATCTGAAGATACGCAGTATTTT. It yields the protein CASSPSEDTQYF.

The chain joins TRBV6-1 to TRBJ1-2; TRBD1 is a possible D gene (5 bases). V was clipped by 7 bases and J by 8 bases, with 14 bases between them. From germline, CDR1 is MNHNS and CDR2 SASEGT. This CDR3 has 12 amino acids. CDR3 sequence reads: CASIGGREGYTF. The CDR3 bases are TGTGCCAGCATCGGGGGTCGCGAAGGCTACACCTTC.

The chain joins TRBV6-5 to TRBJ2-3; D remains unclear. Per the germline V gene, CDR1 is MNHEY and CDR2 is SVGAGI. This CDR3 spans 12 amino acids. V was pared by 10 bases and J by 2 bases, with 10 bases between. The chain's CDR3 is CATRQFTDTQYF. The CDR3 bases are TGTGCCACCCGACAATTCACAGATACGCAGTATTTT.

CDR3 DNA sequence: TGTGCCAGCAGCGATGGCAGCCATCAGCCCCAGCATTTT. It yields the protein CASSDGSHQPQHF. The V gene is TRBV9, the J gene TRBJ1-5; D unclear. V was pared by 3 bases and J by 5 bases, with 9 bases between. The CDR3 is made up of 13 amino acids. Germline V gene lookup returns CDR1 SGDLS and CDR2 YYNGEE.

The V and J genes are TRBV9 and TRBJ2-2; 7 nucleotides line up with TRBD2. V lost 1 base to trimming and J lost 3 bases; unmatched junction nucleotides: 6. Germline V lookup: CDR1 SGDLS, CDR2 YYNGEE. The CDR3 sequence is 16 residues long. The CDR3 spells CASSVRRERYTGELFF. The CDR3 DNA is TGTGCCAGCAGCGTAAGGCGGGAGCGATACACCGGGGAGCTGTTTTTT.

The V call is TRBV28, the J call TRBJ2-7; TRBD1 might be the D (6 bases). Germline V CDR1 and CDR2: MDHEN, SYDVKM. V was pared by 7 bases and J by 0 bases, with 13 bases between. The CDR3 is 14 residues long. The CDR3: CASTRDIGSYEQYF. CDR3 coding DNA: TGTGCCAGCACCCGGGACATTGGCTCCTACGAGCAGTACTTC.